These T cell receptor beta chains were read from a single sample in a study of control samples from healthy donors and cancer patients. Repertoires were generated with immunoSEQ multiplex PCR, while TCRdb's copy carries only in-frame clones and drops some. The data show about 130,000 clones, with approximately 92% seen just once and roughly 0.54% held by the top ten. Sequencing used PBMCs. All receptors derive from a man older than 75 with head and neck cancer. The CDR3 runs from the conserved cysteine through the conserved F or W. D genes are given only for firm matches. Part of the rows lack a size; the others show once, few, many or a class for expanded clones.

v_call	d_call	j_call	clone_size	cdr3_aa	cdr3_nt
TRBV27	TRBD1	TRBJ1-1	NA	CASSLLPGQDPFF	TGTGCCAGCAGTTTACTACCGGGACAGGACCCTTTCTTT
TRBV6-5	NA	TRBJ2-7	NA	CASSYGTYEQYF	TGTGCCAGCAGCTACGGGACTTACGAGCAGTACTTC
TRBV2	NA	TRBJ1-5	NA	CASSPLDRYDNQPQHF	TGTGCCAGCAGCCCTCTCGACAGGTACGACAATCAGCCCCAGCATTTT
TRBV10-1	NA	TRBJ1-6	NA	CASRQDPNSPLHF	TGCGCCAGCAGACAGGACCCTAATTCACCCCTCCACTTT
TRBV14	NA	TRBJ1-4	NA	CASSQDESEKLFF	TGTGCCAGCAGCCAAGATGAGTCCGAAAAACTGTTTTTT
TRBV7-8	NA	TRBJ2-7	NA	CASSLNRPTYEQYF	TGTGCCAGCAGCTTGAACAGGCCGACCTACGAGCAGTACTTC
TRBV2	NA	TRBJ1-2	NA	CASEVGRVGYTF	TGTGCCAGCGAGGTCGGGCGCGTAGGCTACACCTTC
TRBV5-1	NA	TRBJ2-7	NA	CASSLPTISYEQYF	TGCGCCAGCAGCTTGCCGACAATCTCCTACGAGCAGTACTTC
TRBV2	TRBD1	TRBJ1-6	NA	CASSEAAFGQGLSPLHF	TGTGCCAGCAGTGAAGCGGCGTTCGGACAGGGACTTTCACCCCTCCACTTT
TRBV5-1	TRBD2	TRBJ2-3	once	CASSLESSGLQYF	TGCGCCAGCAGCTTGGAGTCTAGCGGTCTTCAATATTTT
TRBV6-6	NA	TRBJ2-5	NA	CASRDHRAGETQYF	TGTGCCAGCAGAGACCACAGGGCCGGGGAGACCCAGTACTTC
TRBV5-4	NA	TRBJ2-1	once	CASSFENVDEQFF	TGTGCCAGCAGCTTCGAGAACGTGGATGAGCAGTTCTTC
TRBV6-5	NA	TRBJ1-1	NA	CASSYLGGAFF	TGTGCCAGCAGTTACCTCGGAGGAGCTTTCTTT
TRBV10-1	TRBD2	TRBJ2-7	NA	CASSDGTSGYEQYF	TGCGCCAGCAGTGACGGGACTAGCGGCTACGAGCAGTACTTC
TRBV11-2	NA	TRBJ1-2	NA	CASSLGTAYGYTF	TGTGCCAGCAGCTTAGGGACAGCCTATGGCTACACCTTC
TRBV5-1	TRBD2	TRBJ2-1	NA	CASSLPSGDNEQFF	TGCGCCAGCAGCTTGCCTAGCGGGGACAATGAGCAGTTCTTC